This is a list of T cell receptor beta chains from one sample in a study of blood T cell repertoires in COVID-19. The repertoire was sequenced with immunoSEQ multiplex PCR; TCRdb's copy has only in-frame clones and lacks some. The repertoire consists of 300,000 or so clones, with more than 85% occurring once and the leading ten covering under 1.3%. Sample: PBMCs or T cells enriched from blood (not recorded which). The receptors were gathered from a woman in her 30s who had recovered from COVID-19. Each CDR3 is given with its conserved first and last residue. Fields, in order: clone size, D gene, V gene, J gene, CDR3 protein, CDR3 DNA. The D gene is left open where the match is weak. Expanded clones get a size class; other rows say once, few or many, or leave the size out.

size: .
D: TRBD2
V: TRBV5-1
J: TRBJ2-1
CDR3: CASSLASGGANDEQFF
DNA: TGCGCCAGCAGCTTGGCTAGCGGGGGGGCCAACGATGAGCAGTTCTTC

size: .
D: TRBD1
V: TRBV29-1
J: TRBJ2-3
CDR3: CSHGQGGTDTQYF
DNA: TGCAGCCATGGACAGGGTGGCACAGATACGCAGTATTTT

size: .
D: .
V: TRBV2
J: TRBJ1-1
CDR3: CASSRAGVGTEAFF
DNA: TGTGCCAGCTCTCGGGCAGGGGTGGGCACTGAAGCTTTCTTT

size: .
D: .
V: TRBV24-1
J: TRBJ2-1
CDR3: CATSDLGDNEQFF
DNA: TGTGCCACCAGTGATCTTGGAGACAATGAGCAGTTCTTC

size: .
D: .
V: TRBV4-1
J: TRBJ1-1
CDR3: CASSQDQVPANTEAFF
DNA: TGCGCCAGCAGCCAAGATCAGGTTCCGGCGAACACTGAAGCTTTCTTT

size: .
D: .
V: TRBV9
J: TRBJ2-2
CDR3: CASSETNRPFELFF
DNA: TGTGCCAGCAGCGAGACGAACAGACCCTTTGAGCTGTTTTTT

size: .
D: TRBD1
V: TRBV27
J: TRBJ2-5
CDR3: CASRQTGTGRETQYF
DNA: TGTGCCAGCAGGCAAACCGGGACAGGGAGAGAGACCCAGTACTTC

size: few
D: TRBD2
V: TRBV5-1
J: TRBJ2-5
CDR3: CASSILPGLGETQYF
DNA: TGCGCCAGCAGCATACTACCGGGACTAGGGGAGACCCAGTACTTC

size: .
D: .
V: TRBV7-2
J: TRBJ2-1
CDR3: CASSPLSNEQFF
DNA: TGTGCCAGCAGCCCCCTTAGCAATGAGCAGTTCTTC

size: few
D: .
V: TRBV18
J: TRBJ2-1
CDR3: CASSTDYNEQFF
DNA: TGTGCCAGCTCAACAGATTACAATGAGCAGTTCTTC

size: .
D: .
V: TRBV4-2
J: TRBJ1-4
CDR3: CASSQIPGGEKLFF
DNA: TGTGCCAGCAGCCAGATACCGGGCGGGGAAAAACTGTTTTTT

size: once
D: TRBD1
V: TRBV7-9
J: TRBJ2-7
CDR3: CASSLESGGIYEQYF
DNA: TGTGCCAGCAGCTTAGAATCAGGGGGCATATACGAGCAGTACTTC

size: once
D: TRBD1
V: TRBV28
J: TRBJ2-7
CDR3: CASSLSRTGVSYEQYF
DNA: TGTGCCAGCAGTTTATCTAGGACAGGGGTCTCCTACGAGCAGTACTTC

size: few
D: .
V: TRBV7-9
J: TRBJ1-2
CDR3: CASSLEQELGYTF
DNA: TGTGCCAGCAGCTTAGAACAGGAACTTGGCTACACCTTC

size: .
D: TRBD2
V: TRBV19
J: TRBJ2-1
CDR3: CASSIRGVAGFYNEQFF
DNA: TGTGCCAGTAGTATCCGGGGGGTTGCGGGGTTCTACAATGAGCAGTTCTTC

size: .
D: TRBD1
V: TRBV2
J: TRBJ1-1
CDR3: CASEVTGGRTEAFF
DNA: TGTGCCAGCGAAGTGACAGGGGGCCGCACTGAAGCTTTCTTT

size: .
D: TRBD2
V: TRBV2
J: TRBJ2-2
CDR3: CASSRSGGYTGELFF
DNA: TGTGCCAGCTCCCGCAGCGGGGGGTACACCGGGGAGCTGTTTTTT

size: .
D: .
V: TRBV27
J: TRBJ1-6
CDR3: CASSPAQTGSYLSPLHF
DNA: TGTGCCAGCAGTCCAGCCCAGACAGGCTCCTATCTTTCACCCCTCCACTTT

size: .
D: .
V: TRBV28
J: TRBJ1-1
CDR3: CASSFGGTGTEAFF
DNA: TGTGCCAGCAGTTTCGGGGGAACAGGCACTGAAGCTTTCTTT

size: .
D: .
V: TRBV28
J: TRBJ1-5
CDR3: CASSLLGGVRMSNQPQHF
DNA: TGTGCCAGCAGTTTATTAGGAGGGGTGCGTATGAGCAATCAGCCCCAGCATTTT

size: .
D: TRBD2
V: TRBV18
J: TRBJ2-1
CDR3: CASSPGLAGGSYNEQFF
DNA: TGTGCCAGCTCACCGGGGCTAGCGGGGGGTTCTTACAATGAGCAGTTCTTC

size: few
D: TRBD2
V: TRBV9
J: TRBJ2-3
CDR3: CASSGRDYHTDTQYF
DNA: TGTGCCAGCAGCGGCCGGGACTACCACACAGATACGCAGTATTTT

size: .
D: TRBD1
V: TRBV6-5
J: TRBJ1-2
CDR3: CASSYLRDRDGYTF
DNA: TGTGCCAGCAGCTACCTCCGGGACAGGGATGGCTACACCTTC

size: .
D: TRBD1
V: TRBV19
J: TRBJ1-1
CDR3: CASTQGGGNGAFF
DNA: TGTGCCAGTACCCAAGGAGGGGGCAACGGAGCTTTCTTT

size: .
D: .
V: TRBV5-5
J: TRBJ2-5
CDR3: CASSIGRAGETQYF
DNA: TGTGCCAGCAGCATCGGAAGGGCGGGGGAGACCCAGTACTTC

size: .
D: TRBD2
V: TRBV4-1
J: TRBJ2-5
CDR3: CASSWGLQETQYF
DNA: TGCGCCAGCAGCTGGGGACTACAAGAGACCCAGTACTTC

size: .
D: .
V: TRBV3-1/TRBV3-2
J: TRBJ1-1
CDR3: CASSPTLNTEAFF
DNA: TGTGCCAGCAGCCCAACATTGAACACTGAAGCTTTCTTT

size: .
D: .
V: TRBV7-2
J: TRBJ1-2
CDR3: CASSLGHLARNYGYTF
DNA: TGTGCCAGCAGCTTAGGGCACCTAGCCCGGAACTATGGCTACACCTTC

size: .
D: TRBD1
V: TRBV7-9
J: TRBJ2-5
CDR3: CASSAGDRGQQETQYF
DNA: TGTGCCAGCAGCGCGGGCGACAGGGGGCAACAAGAGACCCAGTACTTC

size: .
D: .
V: TRBV19
J: TRBJ1-1
CDR3: CASQEEGTPNTEAFF
DNA: TGTGCCAGTCAAGAAGAGGGGACTCCGAACACTGAAGCTTTCTTT

size: .
D: TRBD1
V: TRBV5-1
J: TRBJ1-1
CDR3: CASSSTTNPQGKNTEAFF
DNA: TGCGCCAGCAGCTCCACCACCAATCCACAGGGGAAGAACACTGAAGCTTTCTTT

size: .
D: .
V: TRBV19
J: TRBJ1-4
CDR3: CASSIMYGGGNEKLFF
DNA: TGTGCCAGTAGTATAATGTATGGAGGTGGTAATGAAAAACTGTTTTTT

size: few
D: TRBD2
V: TRBV9
J: TRBJ2-3
CDR3: CASSPRGDSTDTQYF
DNA: TGTGCCAGCAGCCCGCGGGGGGATAGCACAGATACGCAGTATTTT

size: .
D: .
V: TRBV28
J: TRBJ1-2
CDR3: CASSLQGWGYTF
DNA: TGTGCCAGCAGTTTACAGGGGTGGGGCTACACCTTC

size: .
D: .
V: TRBV6-5
J: TRBJ1-6
CDR3: CASRRQFHNSPLHF
DNA: TGTGCCAGCAGACGACAGTTCCATAATTCACCCCTCCACTTT

size: .
D: .
V: TRBV5-1
J: TRBJ2-3
CDR3: CASSLGLVITDTQYF
DNA: TGCGCCAGCAGCTTGGGACTAGTTATCACAGATACGCAGTATTTT

size: .
D: .
V: TRBV30
J: TRBJ1-1
CDR3: CAWSVLRAGPGEAFF
DNA: TGTGCCTGGAGTGTACTTCGGGCGGGCCCGGGTGAAGCTTTCTTT

size: .
D: TRBD1
V: TRBV15
J: TRBJ1-3
CDR3: CATSRDPTGGDTIYF
DNA: TGTGCCACCAGCAGAGATCCAACAGGGGGTGACACCATATATTTT

size: .
D: TRBD2
V: TRBV7-2
J: TRBJ2-7
CDR3: CASSPGGANEQYF
DNA: TGTGCCAGCAGCCCGGGGGGGGCCAACGAGCAGTACTTC

size: .
D: .
V: TRBV28
J: TRBJ2-3
CDR3: CVSMGSGPTDTQYF
DNA: TGTGTAAGCATGGGTAGCGGACCTACAGATACGCAGTATTTT

size: .
D: TRBD2
V: TRBV19
J: TRBJ2-1
CDR3: CASSIRSGGRDEQFF
DNA: TGTGCCAGTAGTATCCGTAGCGGGGGCCGGGATGAGCAGTTCTTC